This T cell receptor beta chain was sequenced for a study of blood T cell repertoires in COVID-19. Study-wide context: Samples came from the United States, Italy and Spain, spanning acute and convalescent COVID-19. Nucleic acid was either cDNA or gDNA, and it came from T cells, B-cell-depleted T cells, or PBMCs.

V was pared by 5 bases and J by 0 bases, with 13 bases between. Germline V CDR1 and CDR2: SGHVS, FNYEAQ. CDR3 length: 15 residues. Original processing notes: Amplified reference gene primers provided the basis for estimating nucleated cell counts. The repertoire was sequenced with immunoSEQ multiplex PCR; TCRdb's copy has only in-frame clones and lacks some. V and J calls and clone size are copied from that table; D and trimming were computed from the DNA. The table shows some 220,000 clones, with around 81% occurring only once. The clonotype originates from a young woman who had recovered from COVID-19. Sequencing used peripheral blood. The chain is built from TRBV7-6 and TRBJ1-1; TRBD1 is a possible D gene (6 bases). The CDR3: CASSPTQGMNTEAFF. CDR3 in DNA: TGTGCCAGCAGCCCAACACAGGGTATGAACACTGAAGCTTTCTTT.